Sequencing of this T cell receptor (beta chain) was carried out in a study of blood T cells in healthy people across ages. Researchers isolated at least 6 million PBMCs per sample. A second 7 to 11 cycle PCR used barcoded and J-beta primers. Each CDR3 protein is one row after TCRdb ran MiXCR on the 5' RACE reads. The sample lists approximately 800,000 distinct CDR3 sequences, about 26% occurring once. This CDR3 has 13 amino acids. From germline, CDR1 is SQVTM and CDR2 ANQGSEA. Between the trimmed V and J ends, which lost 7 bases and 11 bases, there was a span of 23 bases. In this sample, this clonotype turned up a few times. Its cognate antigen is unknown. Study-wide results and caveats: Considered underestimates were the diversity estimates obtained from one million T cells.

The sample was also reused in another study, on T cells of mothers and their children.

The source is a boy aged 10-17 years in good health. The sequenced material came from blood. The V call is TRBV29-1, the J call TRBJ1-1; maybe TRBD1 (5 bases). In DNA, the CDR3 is TGCAGCGCCGATGGCGGGGCGCCGACTGTTGCTTTCTTT. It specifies CSADGGAPTVAFF.